The 32 T cell receptor beta chains in this list originate from one sample, sequenced in a study of siplizumab effects on memory and regulatory T cells. Clones were sequenced by immunoSEQ multiplex PCR, and TCRdb holds only the in-frame ones, with some missing. The sample carries 80,000 to 130,000 clones, 90% to 95% recorded once. The sequenced sample was Tregs sorted from blood. These receptors were taken from a human donor in good health.

The chain carries TRBV5-1 and TRBJ2-3, with TRBD2 matching 8 bases. With V trimmed by 3 bases and J by 4 bases, 10 bases remained unmatched. CDR3 length: 16 residues. Germline-derived CDR1 and CDR2 are SGHRS and YFSETQ. The CDR3 loop reads CASSSLPGGLADTQYF. CDR3 DNA sequence: TGCGCCAGCAGCTCCCTGCCGGGAGGGCTGGCAGATACGCAGTATTTT.

This chain uses TRBV5-1 with TRBJ2-7, with 9 nucleotides matching TRBD2. CDR1 and CDR2 (germline): SGHRS, YFSETQ. This CDR3 has 14 residues. The V and J ends lost 0 bases and 6 bases, in that order; junction bases with no gene match: 4. The CDR3 DNA reads TGCGCCAGCAGCTTGGGTAGCGGGAGAGCCGAGCAGTACTTC. Translated, it gives CASSLGSGRAEQYF. The entire variable domain, with the rest obtained from reference TRBV5-1 and TRBJ2-7, is as follows: KAGVTQTPRYLIKTRGQQVTLSCSPISGHRSVSWYQQTPGQGLQFLFEYFSETQRNKGNFPGRFSGRQFSNSRSEMNVSTLELGDSALYLCASSLGSGRAEQYFGPGTRLTVT.

This sequence joins TRBV25-1 and TRBJ2-7; D is unresolved. The CDR3 extends over 11 amino acids. V was clipped by 7 bases and J by 6 bases, with 10 bases between them. Germline V lookup: CDR1 MGHDK, CDR2 SYGVNS. The CDR3 reads CASTMAGEQYF. The DNA for the CDR3 is TGTGCCAGCACGATGGCCGGCGAGCAGTACTTC.

This chain uses TRBV5-4 with TRBJ2-1; 11 bases line up with TRBD2. The germline V gene encodes CDR1 SGHNT and CDR2 YYREEE (reference sequence). Germline trimming cut 2 bases from V and 10 bases from J; bases unmatched to any gene: 2. The CDR3 sequence is 13 residues long. The CDR3 reads CASSLLAGDEQFF. CDR3 in DNA: TGTGCCAGCAGCTTACTAGCGGGAGACGAGCAGTTCTTC. Complete variable domain (other parts from reference TRBV5-4 and TRBJ2-1): ETGVTQSPTHLIKTRGQQVTLRCSSQSGHNTVSWYQQALGQGPQFIFQYYREEENGRGNFPPRFSGLQFPNYSSELNVNALELDDSALYLCASSLLAGDEQFFGPGTRLTVL.

The V and J genes are TRBV28 and TRBJ2-1; TRBD1 matches 9 bases. The CDR3 runs 13 residues. Trimming at V came to 6 bases and at J to 8 bases, leaving 5 bases not matched to a gene. Germline V lookup: CDR1 MDHEN, CDR2 SYDVKM. The CDR3 DNA reads as TGTGCCAGCAGCCGGGACAGGGTCTATGAGCAGTTCTTC. It codes for CASSRDRVYEQFF.

The chain links TRBV6-6 to TRBJ2-3, with 10 bases matching TRBD2. The CDR3 is made up of 16 amino acids. CDR1 MNHNY and CDR2 SVGAGI come from the germline V gene (reference sequence). The trim removed 2 bases at V and 7 bases at J, leaving 9 bases unmatched. Here the CDR3 reads CASSYAFSGRSNTQYF. The CDR3 bases are TGTGCCAGCAGTTACGCGTTTAGCGGGAGGTCAAATACGCAGTATTTT.

The chain has TRBV7-9 and TRBJ2-2; the D is unclear. V lost 7 bases and J 2 bases, leaving 17 bases between the germline ends. Germline CDR1 SEHNR, CDR2 FQNEAQ (reference sequence). CDR3 length: 16 amino acids. The chain's CDR3 is CASTLRILANTGELFF. The DNA of the CDR3 is TGTGCCAGCACCTTGAGGATTCTTGCTAACACCGGGGAGCTGTTTTTT.

This chain links TRBV19 with TRBJ2-3, with TRBD1 identical over 8 bases. J gave up 0 bases and V 6 bases, and 14 bases lay outside the gene matches. CDR3 length: 18 residues. Germline CDR1 LNHDA, CDR2 SQIVND (reference sequence). The CDR3 spells CASRPTGGSYISTDTQYF. CDR3 DNA sequence: TGTGCCAGTAGACCAACAGGGGGAAGTTATATTAGCACAGATACGCAGTATTTT.

The chain joins TRBV2 to TRBJ1-5, with 7 bases lining up with TRBD1. The CDR3 length is 15 residues. Germline CDR1 SNHLY, CDR2 FYNNEI. V lost 4 bases and J lost 6; bases outside the gene matches: 9. The CDR3 DNA is TGTGCCAGCAGTGGGGATTCGACAGGGACTCAGCCCCAGCATTTT. Translated: CASSGDSTGTQPQHF.

This chain uses TRBV25-1 with TRBJ2-3; D unresolved. The CDR3 runs to 12 residues. Trimming stripped 6 bases from V and 0 bases from J, with 4 bases between. Germline V gene data show CDR1 as MGHDK and CDR2 as SYGVNS. The CDR3 spells CASRGSTDTQYF. As DNA, the CDR3 is TGTGCCAGCAGGGGCAGCACAGATACGCAGTATTTT.

The V gene is TRBV10-3, the J gene TRBJ2-3; 12 bases are shared with TRBD2. J gave up 8 bases and V 0 bases, and 6 bases lay outside the gene matches. This CDR3 comprises 16 residues. Germline V gives CDR1 ENHRY, CDR2 SYGVKD. CDR3 sequence reads: CAISESTSGRTGTQYF. Here the CDR3 DNA reads TGTGCCATCAGTGAGTCGACTAGCGGGAGAACGGGTACGCAGTATTTT.

To note about this clone: At one end the junction does not follow the germline gene, possibly because of a read error. This sequence joins TRBV30 and TRBJ2-1; 11 positions match TRBD1. Germline values: CDR1 GTSNPN, CDR2 SVGIG (reference sequence). This CDR3 comprises 14 residues. Here the CDR3 DNA reads TGCGCCTGGAGCCGGGACAGGGGGGACAATGAGCAGCTCTTC. This gives the protein CAWSRDRGDNEQLF.

This clone was observed once. This chain uses TRBV6-6 with TRBJ1-3; TRBD1 agrees at 7 bases. The CDR3 is 15 residues long. The germline CDR1 and CDR2 sequences are MNHNY and SVGAGI (reference sequence). With 6 bases clipped from V and 0 bases from J, the junction kept 5 bases outside the gene matches. For the CDR3, the DNA is TGTGCCAGCAGAAACAGGGGCTACTCTGGAAACACCATATATTTT. As protein: CASRNRGYSGNTIYF.

The chain uses TRBV6-5 and TRBJ2-7; a weak D match, TRBD1 (6 bases). Germline V gene data show CDR1 as MNHEY and CDR2 as SVGAGI. The CDR3 contains 13 residues. V lost 5 bases and J lost 7, with 15 bases in between. CDR3 DNA: TGTGCCAGCAGTCAATACAGGGTCGGGGAGCAGTACTTC. This codes for CASSQYRVGEQYF.

The gene calls are TRBV7-9 and TRBJ2-5; the D gene could be TRBD1 or TRBD2 (5 bases each). V lost 1 base to trimming and J lost 4 bases, with 7 bases between them. The CDR3 is made up of 13 amino acids. Germline CDR1 SEHNR, CDR2 FQNEAQ (reference sequence). This CDR3 is CASSLVGRETQYF. For the CDR3, the DNA is TGTGCCAGCAGCTTAGTGGGACGAGAGACCCAGTACTTC.

The CDR3 spells CASSLQDRSPLHF. DNA for the CDR3: TGTGCCAGCAGTTTACAGGACAGGTCACCCCTCCACTTT. The rearrangement uses TRBV28 and TRBJ1-6, with 7 bases that match TRBD1. Germline V gene lookup returns CDR1 MDHEN and CDR2 SYDVKM. The V and J ends lost 2 bases and 10 bases, in that order; junction bases with no gene match: 2. The CDR3 spans 13 residues.

About this clone itself: The junction does not match germline at one end; this may be a read error. The rearrangement joins TRBV15 to TRBJ1-2; 7 bases agree with TRBD1. The CDR3 contains 16 residues. Germline-derived CDR1 and CDR2 are LNHNV and YYDKDF (reference sequence). The CDR3 coding sequence is TGTGCCACCAGCAAGGTACAGGGGCCCCCAGGCTATGGCCACACCTTC. Residues: CATSKVQGPPGYGHTF.

This chain links TRBV7-9 with TRBJ2-7; 10 nucleotides align to TRBD1. CDR1 is SEHNR and CDR2 is FQNEAQ in the germline V gene (reference sequence). The CDR3 runs 13 residues. The V gene end was trimmed by 8 bases and the J gene end by 7 bases; junction bases not matched to a gene: 8. CDR3 nucleotide sequence: TGTGCCAGCCTTGTGACAGGGGGCAGTGAGCAGTACTTC. Translation gives CASLVTGGSEQYF.

Only a few counts were recorded for this clone. The rearrangement links TRBV6-5 to TRBJ2-1; D may match TRBD1 or TRBD2 (5 bases each). Between the trimmed V and J ends, which lost 6 bases and 4 bases, there was a span of 16 bases. CDR1 MNHEY and CDR2 SVGAGI come from the germline V gene. CDR3 length equals 15 residues. The CDR3 bases are TGTGCCAGCAGACGCAGCCAGGGAGCTTACAATGAGCAGTTCTTC. Translating gives CASRRSQGAYNEQFF.

In this sample, this clone turned up once. The chain combines TRBV28 with TRBJ2-4; 13 bases map to TRBD2. This CDR3 is built from 16 residues. V was clipped by 5 bases and J by 8 bases; unmatched bases: 9. CDR1 and CDR2 (germline): MDHEN, SYDVKM. CDR3 DNA sequence: TGTGCCAGCAGTGGTAGGACTAGCGGGAGTTTTGACATTCAGTACTTC. Its translation is CASSGRTSGSFDIQYF.

The chain links TRBV4-1 to TRBJ2-1, with D tentatively TRBD1 (5 bases). V was shortened by 1 base and J by 7 bases, with 14 bases between the two germline ends. CDR1 and CDR2 (germline): MGHRA, YSYEKL. This CDR3 spans 15 amino acids. The chain's CDR3 is CASSQGPRDQNEQFF. The CDR3 coding sequence is TGCGCCAGCAGCCAAGGCCCCAGGGATCAGAATGAGCAGTTCTTC.

In its sample, this clone was seen once. The chain uses TRBV5-5 and TRBJ2-7, with D perhaps matching TRBD1 or TRBD2 (6 bases each). Germline V gives CDR1 SGHKS, CDR2 YYEKEE (reference sequence). The V gene lost 2 bases and the J gene lost 5 bases, with 26 bases spanning the gap. The CDR3 spans 18 residues. CDR3 nucleotides: TGTGCCAGCAGCTTTTACCCCGCCGGAGGGGGGACCCAGGACGAGCAGTACTTC. Translation gives CASSFYPAGGGTQDEQYF. The whole variable domain, remainder taken from reference TRBV5-5 and TRBJ2-7, is DAGVTQSPTHLIKTRGQQVTLRCSPISGHKSVSWYQQVLGQGPQFIFQYYEKEERGRGNFPDRFSARQFPNYSSELNVNALLLGDSALYLCASSFYPAGGGTQDEQYFGPGTRLTVT.

This chain connects TRBV5-4 to TRBJ2-3, with a tentative D call TRBD2 (6 bases). The CDR3 is 14 amino acids. CDR1 is SGHNT, CDR2 YYREEE, per germline (reference sequence). Between the trimmed V and J ends, which lost 1 base and 8 bases, there was a span of 14 bases. The CDR3 spells CASSLMEGPSTQYF. The CDR3 DNA follows: TGTGCCAGCAGCTTGATGGAGGGGCCGTCTACGCAGTATTTT.

This chain uses TRBV7-2 with TRBJ2-1, with TRBD2 identical over 14 bases. Germline trimming cut 2 bases from V and 10 bases from J; bases unmatched to any gene: 13. Germline values: CDR1 SGHTA, CDR2 FQGNSA. CDR3 length: 18 amino acids. The CDR3 nucleotides are TGTGCCAGCAGCTTAACGCTCGGGGGACTAGCGGGAGTAACGGAGCAGTTCTTC. Residues: CASSLTLGGLAGVTEQFF.

The chain recombines TRBV4-1 with TRBJ2-1; D not resolved. The CDR3 sequence is 20 residues long. Trimming took 1 base from V and 9 from J, leaving 31 bases between them. Germline V gives CDR1 MGHRA, CDR2 YSYEKL. DNA of the CDR3: TGCGCCAGCAGCCAAGTTTTAGGAATAGCCGCCTCTCCAACTTTTAGTGAGCAGTTCTTC. It specifies CASSQVLGIAASPTFSEQFF.

The chain combines TRBV27 with TRBJ2-1; possibly TRBD2 for D (7 bases). Between the trimmed V and J ends, which lost 8 bases and 1 base, there was a span of 27 bases. The CDR3 extends over 19 amino acids. Germline V gene data show CDR1 as MNHEY and CDR2 as SMNVEV (reference sequence). CDR3 sequence (DNA): TGTGCCAGCCACCGGGGGGCCAGCGGGGCCCTTGGGTCCTACAATGAGCAGTTCTTC. Encoded protein: CASHRGASGALGSYNEQFF.

The table lists this clone with a few counts. CDR3 protein: CSGRNVPGNTIYF. CDR3 DNA: TGCAGCGGGAGGAATGTGCCCGGAAACACCATATATTTT. This rearrangement joins TRBV29-1 to TRBJ1-3, with no clear D. The CDR3 runs to 13 residues. The germline V gene encodes CDR1 SQVTM and CDR2 ANQGSEA. The ends were cut back, 7 bases at V and 4 bases at J, with 14 bases in the middle.

The chain joins TRBV5-1 to TRBJ2-7; D gene unclear. Germline CDR1 reads SGHRS; CDR2 reads YFSETQ. The CDR3 extends over 15 amino acids. V was cut by 3 bases and J by 6 bases, with 19 bases left in between. CDR3 DNA: TGCGCCAGCAGCTCTCTCTCGAGCGCGGTGAGCGAGCAGTACTTC. Translated, it gives CASSSLSSAVSEQYF.

The rearrangement links TRBV5-4 to TRBJ1-6, with 10 nucleotides matching TRBD1. The junction had 7 bases not matched to a gene; V was cut back by 4 bases and J by 9 bases. Germline V gives CDR1 SGHNT, CDR2 YYREEE (reference sequence). CDR3 length: 15 amino acids. The CDR3 sequence: CASSTDRGRSSPLHF. CDR3 bases: TGTGCCAGCAGCACCGACAGGGGGCGTTCTTCACCCCTCCACTTT.

The chain joins TRBV28 to TRBJ1-4; D unresolved. The CDR3 contains 13 residues. V was clipped by 8 bases and J by 7 bases, with 14 bases between them. Germline values: CDR1 MDHEN, CDR2 SYDVKM. The CDR3 loop is CASLPRGIEKLFF. In DNA form, the CDR3 reads TGTGCCAGCCTACCTCGAGGGATTGAAAAACTGTTTTTT.

This chain connects TRBV5-5 to TRBJ2-3; weak D call: TRBD2 (6 bases). The V end was cut by 4 bases, the J end by 6 bases, with 24 bases between. The CDR3 spans 17 residues. Looked up from germline, CDR1 is SGHKS and CDR2 is YYEKEE (reference sequence). CDR3 sequence: CASSTSTSSLSSDTQYF. The CDR3 DNA reads TGTGCCAGCAGCACAAGTACTAGCTCTCTCTCTTCGGATACGCAGTATTTT.

The V gene is TRBV4-1, the J gene TRBJ2-3; 12 bases align to TRBD2. CDR3 size: 19 residues. The V and J ends lost 0 bases and 0 bases, in that order; junction bases with no gene match: 7. The germline gives CDR1 MGHRA, CDR2 YSYEKL. The CDR3 loop is CASSQDQGLAGPSTDTQYF. In DNA, the CDR3 is TGCGCCAGCAGCCAAGATCAGGGACTAGCGGGCCCTAGCACAGATACGCAGTATTTT.